This T cell receptor beta chain was identified in a study of early T cells in non-severe SARS-CoV-2 infection. Whole-study context: From unsorted whole blood, bulk RNA was sequenced, and the chains remained unpaired.

In the library, individual cDNA molecules carried attached unique molecular identifiers. From the 5' RACE reads, TCRdb called clonotypes with MiXCR, one entry per CDR3 protein. Of tens of thousands of distinct CDR3 sequences in the sample, about 14% were seen once. This CDR3 contains 17 residues. Trimming removed 4 bases from V and 0 bases from J; junction bases left unmatched: 6. Germline V lookup: CDR1 ENHRY, CDR2 SYGVKD. The receptor's source is an adult who was a healthcare worker with PCR-confirmed SARS-CoV-2 infection or an uninfected control (not recorded which). The material sequenced was whole blood, taken at baseline. V gene TRBV10-3 combines with J gene TRBJ2-1, with 10 bases matching TRBD2. The CDR3 coding sequence is TGTGCCATCAGTGGTCCTAGCGGGGGTATCTCCTACAATGAGCAGTTCTTC. It yields the protein CAISGPSGGISYNEQFF.